This T cell receptor (beta chain) came from a study of blood T cell repertoires in COVID-19. Overall study: COVID-19 samples, acute and convalescent, were from the United States, Italy and Spain. T cells, B-cell-depleted T cells, or PBMCs provided the cDNA or gDNA that served as material.

Sequencing used immunoSEQ multiplex PCR; TCRdb keeps in-frame clones, though not all of them. The sample has around 260,000 clones, about 88% seen once. Participants came from roughly 23 US areas, aged roughly 18 to 95 years. The study assigned cohorts using participant-reported clinical history. This clone has a single count. After removal of 4 bases from V and 7 bases from J, the junction contained 9 bases not matched to a gene. The CDR3 has 15 amino acids. Germline values: CDR1 KGHDR, CDR2 SFDVKD. Sequenced input: PBMCs or T cells enriched from blood (not recorded which). This sequence was found in a young man with acute COVID-19. The chain joins TRBV24-1 to TRBJ2-1, with 7 bases lining up with TRBD2. The CDR3 DNA reads as TGTGCCACCAGTGACCTCACTAAACTAGCGAATGAGCAGTTCTTC. It encodes CATSDLTKLANEQFF.